The T cell receptor (beta chain) under discussion was sequenced for a study of neurological immune-mediated disorders (dated by TCRdb to about 2019). With respect to the entire study: Among the roughly 34 multiple sclerosis patients, relapsing-remitting MS was present in 31 and secondary progressive MS was present in 3. Using UMI-based sequencing, the study compared peripheral blood TCR-beta repertoires from patients with HTLV-I-associated myelopathy (HAM/TSP), patients with multiple sclerosis, and healthy controls. Longitudinal samples, technical triplicates and paired sorted CD4+ and CD8+ T-cell subsets, alongside PBMC samples, were included among the 106 TCR-beta libraries. The cohort was made up of about 65 subjects, consisting of roughly 15 HAM/TSP patients, around 35 multiple sclerosis patients and 20 healthy controls.

cDNA was synthesized by template-switch 5'RACE using a primer carrying a 10-nucleotide random unique molecular identifier by which each TCR transcript was tagged. Every sequencing run yielded over 160 million TCR-beta sequences covering 15-18 subjects. The RNeasy kit was used for extraction of total RNA. TCR-beta VDJ regions were amplified with primers for the TCR constant region and the 5'RACE anchor, using the KAPA Real-time Library Amplification kit. Sample indexes and Illumina adaptors were added in a first PCR, after which library yield was increased in a second PCR. After Ampure bead purification, the roughly 650 bp TCR product was size-selected on a 2% E-gel SizeSelection system. Before pooling, library quality was checked on a Bioanalyzer, concentration was measured with Qubit, and libraries were quantified with the Kapa Library Quantification kit. Paired-end 2 x 150 bp sequencing of the libraries was performed on an Illumina HiSeq 2500. To increase sequence diversity, roughly 24-30% phiX was spiked into each library pool. Under the source paper's analysis protocol: The UMI-based MiGEC pipeline processed quality-filtered reads and removed over 80% of raw TCR sequences during error correction. VDJ genes were aligned to IMGT germline references, and each clonotype was defined by a unique CDR3 amino acid sequence together with V-J genes. Clonal expansion, Shannon diversity and CDR3 relatedness (CalcPairwiseDistances, ClusterSamples) were evaluated with VDJtools, and phylogenetic trees were built with CLCbio workbench. Using coefficient-of-variation modelling across technical triplicates, the study counted a clone as expanded if it had at least 8 unique UMIs. TCRdb ran its own pipeline on the public reads, namely fastp trimming at Q25 and MiXCR clone calling, and kept in-frame beta chains. Identical CDR3 protein sequences are pooled into one entry, listed with their most common genes and DNA. The V and J calls, along with clone size, are taken from TCRdb and not from the paper's own processing. Here the sample has roughly 70,000 distinct CDR3 sequences; roughly 3.9% occur a single time. Of the sample, 1% to 1.5% is held by the ten largest clones.

This clonotype was seen repeatedly, ten times or more. Its antigen has not been determined. Per-nucleotide qualities are absent, and no much larger clonotype sits a single base away. For unsorted PBMC libraries, 2 million PBMCs were used after storage in RNAlater at -80 degrees C until RNA extraction. The multiple sclerosis patients were enrolled in a US clinical protocol that used magnetic resonance imaging to evaluate disease progression. Peripheral blood was subjected to Ficoll-Hypaque density gradient centrifugation to isolate PBMCs, which were then cryopreserved in liquid nitrogen. The study at large found these results: In a phylogenetic analysis, the repertoires of 18 out of 34 MS patients fell into a single cluster of related CDR3 sequences, pointing to a possible signature at the repertoire level. No identical CDR3 amino acid sequences were shared among expanded clones across subjects, suggesting private TCR-beta repertoires in all groups. The highest TCR clonal expansion was observed in HAM/TSP patients, whereas the lowest was observed in MS patients, even when compared with healthy controls. No clinical or MRI features were associated with the MS cluster, and the authors said that larger cohorts are needed.

This TCR came from a man aged 25 to 45 with multiple sclerosis. The sequenced material came from PBMCs.

The CDR3 protein is CASSLQVGGTGNIQYF. The base sequence is TGCGCCAGCAGCCTTCAAGTCGGGGGGACAGGGAACATTCAGTACTTC. Recombination connected TRBV4-1 to TRBJ2-4, and 9 junctional nucleotides match TRBD1. CDR1 is given as MGHRA and CDR2 as YSYEKL, both from the germline V gene. Clipping removes 4 bases from V and 7 bases from J, with 11 as the unmatched junction base count. The CDR3 runs 16 residues from the cysteine to the phenylalanine. Only the CDR3 DNA is retained, 48 bases long and in frame from the first base.